The 27 T cell receptor beta chains below were found in one sample sequenced in a study of CD8+ T cells in alopecia areata (dated 2018 in TCRdb). Lesional scalp punch biopsies and peripheral blood were collected from alopecia areata patients. Receptor libraries were prepared by the immunoSEQ multiplex PCR assay. RNA was extracted from all samples and reverse transcribed into cDNA as template for TCR sequencing. In its TCRdb copy, this immuneACCESS table keeps in-frame sequences only and misses some clones. Where compared with another copy, unresolved V genes explain less than half of these, and the others have no known cause. The sample table lists 8,000 to 10,000 clones, 50% to 70% of them with a count of one. Roughly 15% of the sample is held by the ten biggest clonotypes. The sequencing input was skin. These receptors originate from a human donor with alopecia areata.

The chain couples TRBV6-1 to TRBJ1-2; 8 bases agree with TRBD1. Per the germline V gene, CDR1 is MNHNS and CDR2 is SASEGT. This CDR3 region has 14 residues. V lost 7 bases, J lost 4 bases, and 8 bases stayed unmatched. The CDR3 loop is CASTAFTGGYGYTF. CDR3 in DNA: TGTGCCAGCACGGCTTTTACAGGGGGCTATGGCTACACCTTC.

V gene TRBV29-1 combines with J gene TRBJ1-1, with D possibly being TRBD1 (6 bases). Per germline, CDR1 SQVTM and CDR2 ANQGSEA. The V gene lost 4 bases and the J gene lost 7 bases, with 10 bases spanning the gap. The CDR3 runs 11 residues. The CDR3 reads CSVAGQFEAFF. CDR3 sequence (DNA): TGCAGCGTTGCCGGACAGTTTGAAGCTTTCTTT.

The rearrangement links TRBV15 to TRBJ2-2; D ambiguous. From germline, CDR1 is LNHNV and CDR2 YYDKDF (reference sequence). The CDR3 has 12 amino acids. V was pared by 3 bases and J by 6 bases, with 5 bases between. CDR3 region: CATSRHSGELFF. The CDR3 nucleotides are TGTGCCACCAGCAGGCATTCCGGGGAGCTGTTTTTT.

V and J are TRBV15 and TRBJ1-2, with 7 bases identical to TRBD1. Germline loops: CDR1 LNHNV, CDR2 YYDKDF (reference sequence). The junction had 3 bases not matched to a gene; V was cut back by 3 bases and J by 5 bases. The CDR3 is made up of 13 amino acids. The CDR3, as DNA: TGTGCCACCAGCAGGGGACAGCTGTATGGCTACACCTTC. Protein: CATSRGQLYGYTF. The variable domain in full, completed from reference TRBV15 and TRBJ1-2, reads DAMVIQNPRYQVTQFGKPVTLSCSQTLNHNVMYWYQQKSSQAPKLLFHYYDKDFNNEADTPDNFQSRRPNTSFCFLDIRSPGLGDTAMYLCATSRGQLYGYTFGSGTRLTVV.

This clone is termed medium-sized. The gene calls are TRBV27 and TRBJ2-7; possibly TRBD2 for D (6 bases). V lost 6 bases, J lost 2 bases, and 17 bases lay in between. There are 15 residues in the CDR3. Germline CDR1 MNHEY, CDR2 SMNVEV (reference sequence). CDR3 DNA sequence: TGTGCCAGCAGGCCGTTCGGGGGAACCCCCTACGAGCAGTACTTC. It encodes CASRPFGGTPYEQYF.

By frequency in the sample, this clone is medium-sized. The gene calls are TRBV7-9 and TRBJ2-1; D possibly corresponds to TRBD2 (5 bases). Germline values: CDR1 SEHNR, CDR2 FQNEAQ (reference sequence). V shed 4 bases and J shed 6 bases, with 13 bases lying between them. The length of the CDR3 is 14 residues. The CDR3 DNA sequence: TGTGCCAGCAGCTCAACCTCGGCGGGCAATGAGCAGTTCTTC. It yields the protein CASSSTSAGNEQFF.

V usage is TRBV11-2 and J usage is TRBJ2-2, with D uncertain. CDR1 is SGHAT and CDR2 is FQNNGV in the germline V gene. Trimming cost V 4 bases and J 0 bases, with 0 bases left between them. This CDR3 region has 12 residues. The chain's CDR3 is CASSSNTGELFF. DNA for the CDR3: TGTGCCAGCAGCTCGAACACCGGGGAGCTGTTTTTT.

The chain links TRBV5-1 to TRBJ2-5; TRBD2 matches 8 bases. V gave up 0 bases and J gave up 4 bases; unmatched junction bases: 11. CDR3 length equals 17 residues. Per germline, CDR1 SGHRS and CDR2 YFSETQ. The CDR3 protein is CASSLALSAGVPETQYF. As DNA, the CDR3 is TGCGCCAGCAGCTTGGCCCTTTCAGCGGGAGTCCCAGAGACCCAGTACTTC.

CDR3 amino acids: CASSQPDRSSYNEQFF. The DNA for the CDR3 is TGTGCCAGCAGCCAACCGGACAGGAGCTCCTACAATGAGCAGTTCTTC. The gene calls are TRBV4-2 and TRBJ2-1; 7 bases align to TRBD1. V lost 2 bases to trimming and J lost 0 bases; unmatched junction nucleotides: 4. Looked up from germline, CDR1 is LGHNA and CDR2 is YNFKEQ. This CDR3 comprises 16 residues.

The gene calls are TRBV12-5 and TRBJ2-3; unclear D gene. Deletions cut 1 base from V and 5 bases from J, with 13 bases between. CDR3 length: 15 residues. Per the germline V gene, CDR1 is LGHNT and CDR2 is FRNRAP. CDR3 coding DNA: TGTGCTAGTGGTTTGGGCCAGGCGGCGATAGATACGCAGTATTTT. This codes for CASGLGQAAIDTQYF.

This chain links TRBV14 with TRBJ2-1; 7 bases are shared with TRBD2. The CDR3 length is 16 residues. The trim removed 4 bases at V and 1 base at J, leaving 7 bases unmatched. Germline CDR1 and CDR2: SGHDN and FVKESK. CDR3 nucleotides: TGTGCCAGCAGCCCAGTCTGGGAGGGGTCCTACAATGAGCAGTTCTTC. It encodes CASSPVWEGSYNEQFF.

This clone was counted a few times. The chain links TRBV5-1 to TRBJ2-7; no clear D gene. The CDR3 extends over 11 amino acids. From germline, CDR1 is SGHRS and CDR2 YFSETQ. The V and J ends lost 1 base and 5 bases respectively, with 4 bases between them. CDR3: CASSLRDEQYF. The CDR3, as DNA: TGCGCCAGCAGCTTGAGAGACGAGCAGTACTTC. Together with reference TRBV5-1 and TRBJ2-7, the CDR3 gives the full variable domain: KAGVTQTPRYLIKTRGQQVTLSCSPISGHRSVSWYQQTPGQGLQFLFEYFSETQRNKGNFPGRFSGRQFSNSRSEMNVSTLELGDSALYLCASSLRDEQYFGPGTRLTVT.

This clone was detected only once. This rearrangement joins TRBV4-3 to TRBJ1-2; D may be TRBD1 (5 bases). The germline V and J ends were trimmed by 3 bases and 6 bases, with 11 bases remaining between them. CDR1 LGHNA and CDR2 YSLEER come from the germline V gene. CDR3 length: 13 amino acids. The DNA of the CDR3 is TGCGCCAGCAGCCAGATAGAAGGGGATGGCTACACCTTC. Translated, it gives CASSQIEGDGYTF.

This chain connects TRBV7-3 to TRBJ2-1, with unresolved D. The V gene's germline CDR1 is SGHTA and CDR2 FQGTGA. V was pared by 2 bases and J by 7 bases, with 9 bases between. This CDR3 comprises 13 residues. The DNA of the CDR3 is TGTGCCAGCAGCTTACAATCGGTGAATGAGCAGTTCTTC. Translating gives CASSLQSVNEQFF.

The V call is TRBV5-5, the J call TRBJ2-2; D is possibly TRBD1 or TRBD2 (5 bases each). The CDR3 totals 16 residues. Germline V gene data show CDR1 as SGHKS and CDR2 as YYEKEE (reference sequence). Trimming pared 1 base from V and 4 bases from J, leaving 14 bases between. CDR3 protein: CASSLRQMGPTGELFF. CDR3 bases: TGTGCCAGCAGCTTGCGGCAAATGGGACCCACCGGGGAGCTGTTTTTT.

J is TRBJ2-7 and V is TRBV28; D unresolved. V lost 2 bases, J lost 1 base, and 12 bases lay in between. The CDR3 has 15 residues. CDR1 and CDR2 from the germline V gene are MDHEN and SYDVKM. The DNA of the CDR3 is TGTGCCAGCAGTTTAGGGTGGAGCTTATCCTACGAGCAGTACTTC. Its protein product is CASSLGWSLSYEQYF.

V and J are TRBV28 and TRBJ1-1; the match to TRBD1 covers 11 bases. The V gene's germline CDR1 is MDHEN and CDR2 SYDVKM. Trimming at V came to 5 bases and at J to 5 bases, leaving 4 bases not matched to a gene. The CDR3 loop spans 14 amino acids. The CDR3 loop is CASSDGQGATEAFF. CDR3 sequence (DNA): TGTGCCAGCAGTGACGGACAGGGGGCAACTGAAGCTTTCTTT.

The chain employs TRBV6-4 and TRBJ2-7, with unresolved D. V lost 6 bases and J lost 9, with 12 bases in between. The CDR3 loop spans 11 amino acids. Germline values: CDR1 MRHNA, CDR2 SNTAGT. The CDR3 DNA reads TGTGCCAGCAGCCTATTGTCTCCGCAGTACTTC. Its translation: CASSLLSPQYF.

This clone was seen a few times. This CDR3 is CASSFTGLGNTEAFF. The CDR3 DNA reads TGTGCCAGCAGCTTCACAGGGCTGGGGAACACTGAAGCTTTCTTT. The chain is built from TRBV7-8 and TRBJ1-1; a weak D match, TRBD1 (6 bases). There are 15 residues in the CDR3. Germline V lookup: CDR1 SGHVS, CDR2 FQNEAQ. The germline V and J ends were trimmed by 3 bases and 1 base, with 12 bases remaining between them.

This clone was counted once. This chain joins TRBV6-5 and TRBJ1-2; D is perhaps TRBD1 (6 bases). The CDR3 is 15 residues long. The V end lost 2 bases, the J end lost 3 bases, and 13 bases lay between the germline ends. Germline V lookup: CDR1 MNHEY, CDR2 SVGAGI. CDR3 protein: CASSYVLGADYGYTF. DNA for the CDR3: TGTGCCAGCAGTTACGTTCTGGGGGCCGACTATGGCTACACCTTC.

The CDR3 reads CASTAMAGAGDTQYF. For the CDR3, the DNA is TGTGCCAGCACCGCTATGGCGGGGGCGGGAGATACGCAGTATTTT. The chain joins TRBV6-1 to TRBJ2-3; the D gene is possibly TRBD2 (7 bases). The CDR3 consists of 15 residues. V dropped 7 bases and J dropped 5 bases, with 19 bases sitting between them. Germline loops: CDR1 MNHNS, CDR2 SASEGT.

The rearrangement links TRBV9 to TRBJ1-2; D gene unclear. Looked up from germline, CDR1 is SGDLS and CDR2 is YYNGEE. CDR3 size: 14 residues. V lost 0 bases and J 5 bases, leaving 11 bases between the germline ends. Here the CDR3 DNA reads TGTGCCAGCAGCGTAGGCGGGGAAGCTTATGGCTACACCTTC. It translates to CASSVGGEAYGYTF.

The V gene is TRBV27, the J gene TRBJ2-1, with 9 bases aligning to TRBD2. V was clipped by 5 bases and J by 4 bases; unmatched bases: 6. The CDR3 contains 15 residues. The germline V gene has CDR1 MNHEY and CDR2 SMNVEV (reference sequence). CDR3 DNA: TGTGCCAGCAGTCCTCTAGCGGGGTTATACAATGAGCAGTTCTTC. Protein: CASSPLAGLYNEQFF.

This clone was recorded only once. The chain links TRBV7-2 to TRBJ1-6, with D maybe TRBD1 (6 bases). V was clipped by 5 bases and J by 7 bases, with 18 bases between them. CDR1 SGHTA and CDR2 FQGNSA come from the germline V gene. This CDR3 is 16 amino acids long. The CDR3 DNA reads TGTGCCAGCAGCCAGCAACGCGGGGGGCACAATTCACCCCTCCACTTT. It encodes CASSQQRGGHNSPLHF.

V is TRBV19 and J is TRBJ2-3; D not certain. V was clipped by 3 bases and J by 3 bases, with 7 bases between them. The CDR3 is 13 amino acids. Germline lookup yields CDR1 LNHDA and CDR2 SQIVND (reference sequence). The CDR3 DNA sequence: TGTGCCAGTAGTATTCCTTGGACAGATACGCAGTATTTT. Its protein product is CASSIPWTDTQYF. Looking up the rest from reference TRBV19 and TRBJ2-3 gives the full variable domain: DGGITQSPKYLFRKEGQNVTLSCEQNLNHDAMYWYRQDPGQGLRLIYYSQIVNDFQKGDIAEGYSVSREKKESFPLTVTSAQKNPTAFYLCASSIPWTDTQYFGPGTRLTVL.

The gene calls are TRBV27 and TRBJ2-7; 7 bases line up with TRBD2. The V and J ends lost 5 bases and 2 bases, in that order; junction bases with no gene match: 9. Germline CDR1 is MNHEY and CDR2 is SMNVEV (reference sequence). The CDR3 totals 15 residues. This chain's CDR3 is CASSPRDYGTYEQYF. In DNA form, the CDR3 reads TGTGCCAGCAGTCCCCGGGACTACGGGACCTACGAGCAGTACTTC.

The gene calls are TRBV7-2 and TRBJ1-2; D is possibly TRBD1 (6 bases). In germline, CDR1 is SGHTA, CDR2 FQGNSA. The CDR3 runs 15 residues. V dropped 0 bases and J dropped 4 bases, with 12 bases sitting between them. The CDR3: CASSLAPTGFYGYTF. In DNA form, the CDR3 reads TGTGCCAGCAGCTTAGCGCCGACAGGATTCTATGGCTACACCTTC. Full variable domain (outside the CDR3, taken from reference TRBV7-2 and TRBJ1-2): GAGVSQSPSNKVTEKGKDVELRCDPISGHTALYWYRQSLGQGLEFLIYFQGNSAPDKSGLPSDRFSAERTGGSVSTLTIQRTQQEDSAVYLCASSLAPTGFYGYTFGSGTRLTVV.